The rows below give T cell receptor beta chains drawn from one sample of a study of human T cells and chemical hapten exposure. In TCRdb, the RACE reads were re-called with MiXCR into one record per CDR3 protein. The table records some 82,000 distinct CDR3 sequences, approximately 12% of them present only once. The sequencing here drew on whole blood, taken in connection with sensitization to the hapten diphenylcyclopropenone (DPC). The receptor set was obtained from a woman between 50 and 59 years old with alopecia areata. Some clones in this sample may be carry-over from other donors' samples. Each CDR3 is given with its conserved first and last residue. A D gene is named only where the DNA matches it firmly. Clone size is shown for a subset of rows, as once, few, many or a class of expanded clone.

TRBV5-1	few	NA	TRBJ1-2	CASSLARGGLYGYTF	TGCGCCAGCAGCTTGGCCCGAGGGGGGCTCTATGGCTACACCTTC
TRBV3-1	few	TRBD2	TRBJ2-2	CASSHASGTGELFF	TGTGCCAGCAGCCACGCTAGCGGGACCGGGGAGCTGTTTTTT
TRBV7-9	many	NA	TRBJ2-5	CASSLETQYF	TGTGCCAGCAGCTTAGAGACCCAGTACTTC
TRBV4-1	NA	NA	TRBJ2-6	CASSQDPGTGANVLTF	TGCGCCAGCAGCCAAGATCCAGGGACTGGGGCCAACGTCCTGACTTTC
TRBV7-9	many	NA	TRBJ1-1	CASSGSGRRDTEAFF	TGTGCCAGCAGCGGATCAGGGCGAAGGGACACTGAAGCTTTCTTT
TRBV7-2	few	TRBD2	TRBJ2-7	CASSLAVARPYEQYF	TGTGCCAGCAGCCTAGCGGTCGCAAGACCTTACGAGCAGTACTTC
TRBV3-1	NA	TRBD2	TRBJ2-1	CASSQSSGRHNEQFF	TGTGCCAGCAGCCAATCCAGCGGGAGGCACAATGAGCAGTTCTTC
TRBV28	few	NA	TRBJ1-4	CASTRTAANEKLFF	TGTGCCAGCACCAGGACAGCAGCTAATGAAAAACTGTTTTTT
TRBV6-6	few	TRBD2	TRBJ2-1	CASSHLKRGADNEQFF	TGTGCCAGCAGTCACCTCAAGCGGGGGGCTGACAATGAGCAGTTCTTC
TRBV7-8	NA	TRBD2	TRBJ2-1	CASSLFLAGISYNEQFF	TGTGCCAGCAGCTTATTTTTAGCGGGCATCTCCTACAATGAGCAGTTCTTC
TRBV27	NA	NA	TRBJ2-1	CASSLSIGNPPRANEQFF	TGTGCCAGCAGTTTATCGATTGGGAACCCCCCAAGGGCAAATGAGCAGTTCTTC
TRBV7-2	few	NA	TRBJ2-3	CASNLPGAGTDTQYF	TGTGCCAGCAACCTGCCCGGGGCTGGCACAGATACGCAGTATTTT
TRBV5-6	NA	NA	TRBJ1-4	CASSLAGGDNEKLFF	TGTGCCAGCAGCTTGGCCGGCGGAGATAATGAAAAACTGTTTTTT
TRBV28	few	TRBD2	TRBJ2-5	CASSFGGGTQETQYF	TGTGCCAGCAGTTTTGGCGGGGGAACTCAAGAGACCCAGTACTTC
TRBV11-2	few	TRBD1	TRBJ2-1	CASSLETGADYNEQFF	TGTGCCAGCAGCTTAGAGACAGGGGCCGACTACAATGAGCAGTTCTTC
TRBV29-1	NA	NA	TRBJ1-1	CSVVPGNTEAFF	TGCAGCGTTGTTCCGGGCAACACTGAAGCTTTCTTT
TRBV7-2	few	TRBD2	TRBJ2-3	CAISGGSSTDTQYF	TGTGCCATTAGCGGGGGGAGTAGCACAGATACGCAGTATTTT
TRBV6-1	many	NA	TRBJ1-1	CASSDPGAVNTEAFF	TGTGCCAGCAGTGATCCAGGGGCAGTTAACACTGAAGCTTTCTTT
TRBV30	many	NA	TRBJ2-6	CAWSVWHTGANVLTF	TGTGCCTGGAGTGTATGGCATACTGGGGCCAACGTCCTGACTTTC
TRBV6-1	many	TRBD1	TRBJ1-2	CASQTGARGYTF	TGTGCCAGCCAGACAGGGGCGCGTGGCTACACCTTC
TRBV27	NA	NA	TRBJ1-5	CASTPKTRVSNQPQHF	TGTGCCAGCACCCCCAAAACGAGAGTTAGCAATCAGCCCCAGCATTTT